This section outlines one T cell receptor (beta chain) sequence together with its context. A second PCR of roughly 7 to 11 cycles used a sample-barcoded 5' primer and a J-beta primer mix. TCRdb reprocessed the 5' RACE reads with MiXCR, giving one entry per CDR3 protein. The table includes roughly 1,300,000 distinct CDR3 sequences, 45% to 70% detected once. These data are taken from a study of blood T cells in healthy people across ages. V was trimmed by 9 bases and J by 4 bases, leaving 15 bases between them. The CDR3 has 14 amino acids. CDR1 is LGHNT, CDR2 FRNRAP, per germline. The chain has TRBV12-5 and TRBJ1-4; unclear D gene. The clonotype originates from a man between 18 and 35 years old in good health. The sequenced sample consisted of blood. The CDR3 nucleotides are TGTGCTAGCCAAGTGATAAGGAGTAATGAAAAACTGTTTTTT. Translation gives CASQVIRSNEKLFF. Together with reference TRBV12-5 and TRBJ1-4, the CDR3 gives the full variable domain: DARVTQTPRHKVTEMGQEVTMRCQPILGHNTVFWYRQTMMQGLELLAYFRNRAPLDDSGMPKDRFSAEMPDATLATLKIQPSEPRDSAVYFCASQVIRSNEKLFFGSGTQLSVL.